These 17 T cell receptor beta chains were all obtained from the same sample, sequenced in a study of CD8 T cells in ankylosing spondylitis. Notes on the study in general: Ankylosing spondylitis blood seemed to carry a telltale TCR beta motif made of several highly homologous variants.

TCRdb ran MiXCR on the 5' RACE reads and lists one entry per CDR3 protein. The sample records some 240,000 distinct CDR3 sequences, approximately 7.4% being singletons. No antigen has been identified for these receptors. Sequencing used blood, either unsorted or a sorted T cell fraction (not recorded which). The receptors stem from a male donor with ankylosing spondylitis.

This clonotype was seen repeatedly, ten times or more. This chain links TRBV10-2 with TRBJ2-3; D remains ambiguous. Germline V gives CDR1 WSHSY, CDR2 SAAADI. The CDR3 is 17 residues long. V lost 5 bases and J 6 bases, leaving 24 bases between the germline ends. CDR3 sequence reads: CASSSGIGSGWSDTQYF. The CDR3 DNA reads TGCGCCAGCAGTAGTGGGATCGGTAGTGGGTGGTCCGATACGCAGTATTTT.

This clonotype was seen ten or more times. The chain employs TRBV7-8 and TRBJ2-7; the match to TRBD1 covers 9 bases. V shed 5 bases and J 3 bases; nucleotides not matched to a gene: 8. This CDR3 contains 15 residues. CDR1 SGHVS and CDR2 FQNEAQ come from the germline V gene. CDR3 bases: TGTGCCAGCAGCGTACGACCGGGACAGGGCTACGAGCAGTACTTC. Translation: CASSVRPGQGYEQYF.

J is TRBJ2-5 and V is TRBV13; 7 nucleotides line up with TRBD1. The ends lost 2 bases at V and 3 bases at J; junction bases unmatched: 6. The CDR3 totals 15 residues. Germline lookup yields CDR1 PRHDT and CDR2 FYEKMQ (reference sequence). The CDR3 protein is CASSLRYQGEETQYF. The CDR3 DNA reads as TGTGCCAGCAGCTTAAGGTACCAGGGGGAAGAGACCCAGTACTTC.

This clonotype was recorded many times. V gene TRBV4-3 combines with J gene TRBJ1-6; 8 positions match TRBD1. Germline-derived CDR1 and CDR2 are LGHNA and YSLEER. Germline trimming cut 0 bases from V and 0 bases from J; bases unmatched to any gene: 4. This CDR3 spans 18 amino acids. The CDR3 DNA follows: TGCGCCAGCAGCCAAGACTACAGGGGGAGCTCCTATAATTCACCCCTCCACTTT. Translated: CASSQDYRGSSYNSPLHF.

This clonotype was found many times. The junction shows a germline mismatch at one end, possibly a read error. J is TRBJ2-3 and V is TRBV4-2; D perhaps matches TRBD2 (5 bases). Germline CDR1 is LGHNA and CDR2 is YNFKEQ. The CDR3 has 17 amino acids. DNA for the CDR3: TGTGCCAGTAGCCAAGCATCTAGCTTAACCAGCACAGATACGCAGTATTTT. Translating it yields CASSQASSLTSTDTQYF.

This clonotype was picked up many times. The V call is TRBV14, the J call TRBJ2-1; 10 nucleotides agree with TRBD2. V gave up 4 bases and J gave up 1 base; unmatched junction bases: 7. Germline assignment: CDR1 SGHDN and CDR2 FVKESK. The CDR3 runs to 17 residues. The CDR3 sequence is CASSPDTLAGSYNEQFF. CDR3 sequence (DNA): TGTGCCAGCAGCCCAGACACACTAGCGGGATCCTACAATGAGCAGTTCTTC.

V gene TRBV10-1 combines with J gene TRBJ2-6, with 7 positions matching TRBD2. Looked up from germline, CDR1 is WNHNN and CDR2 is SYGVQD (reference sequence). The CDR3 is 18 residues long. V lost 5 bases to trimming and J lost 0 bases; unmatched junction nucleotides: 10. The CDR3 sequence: CASSPSGGTFSGANVLTF. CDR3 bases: TGCGCCAGCAGTCCCTCGGGGGGAACATTCTCTGGGGCCAACGTCCTGACTTTC.

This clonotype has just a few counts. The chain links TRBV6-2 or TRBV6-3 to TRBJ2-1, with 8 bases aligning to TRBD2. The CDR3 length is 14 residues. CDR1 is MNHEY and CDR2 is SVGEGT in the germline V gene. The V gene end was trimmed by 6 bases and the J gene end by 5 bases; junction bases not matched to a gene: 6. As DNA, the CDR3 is TGTGCCAGCAGAACGGGACTAGTCGACAATGAGCAGTTCTTC. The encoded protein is CASRTGLVDNEQFF.

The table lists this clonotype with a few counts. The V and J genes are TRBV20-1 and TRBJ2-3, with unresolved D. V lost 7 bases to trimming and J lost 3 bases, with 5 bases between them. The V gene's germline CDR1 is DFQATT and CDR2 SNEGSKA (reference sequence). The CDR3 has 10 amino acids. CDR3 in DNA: TGCAGTGGCAGTACAGATACGCAGTATTTT. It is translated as CSGSTDTQYF.

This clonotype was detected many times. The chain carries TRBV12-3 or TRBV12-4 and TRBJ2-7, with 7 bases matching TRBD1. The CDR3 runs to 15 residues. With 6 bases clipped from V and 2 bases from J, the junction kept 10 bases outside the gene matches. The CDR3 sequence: CASSLRQGITYEQYF. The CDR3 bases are TGTGCCAGCAGCCTTCGACAGGGAATTACCTACGAGCAGTACTTC.

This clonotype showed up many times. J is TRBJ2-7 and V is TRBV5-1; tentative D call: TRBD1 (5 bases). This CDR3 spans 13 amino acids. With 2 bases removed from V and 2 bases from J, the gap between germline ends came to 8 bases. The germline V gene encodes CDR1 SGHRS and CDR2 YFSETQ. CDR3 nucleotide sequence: TGCGCCAGCAGCTTCTCAGGGCCCTACGAGCAGTACTTC. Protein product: CASSFSGPYEQYF.

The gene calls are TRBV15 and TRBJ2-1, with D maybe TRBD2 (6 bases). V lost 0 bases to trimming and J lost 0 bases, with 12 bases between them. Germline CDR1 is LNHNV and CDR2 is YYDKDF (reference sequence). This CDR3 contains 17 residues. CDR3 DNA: TGTGCCACCAGCAGAGACCTAGCGACTAGCTCCTACAATGAGCAGTTCTTC. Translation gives CATSRDLATSSYNEQFF. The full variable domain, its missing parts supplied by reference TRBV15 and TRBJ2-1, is DAMVIQNPRYQVTQFGKPVTLSCSQTLNHNVMYWYQQKSSQAPKLLFHYYDKDFNNEADTPDNFQSRRPNTSFCFLDIRSPGLGDTAMYLCATSRDLATSSYNEQFFGPGTRLTVL.

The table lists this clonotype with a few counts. DNA of the CDR3: TGTGCCATCCAACTTGATCCCAGGGGTAAGGGCACCTTC. As protein: CAIQLDPRGKGTF. This rearrangement joins TRBV10-3 to TRBJ1-2; perhaps TRBD1 as D (6 bases). V shed 8 bases and J shed 13 bases, with 23 bases lying between them. The CDR3 spans 13 residues. Germline values: CDR1 ENHRY, CDR2 SYGVKD.

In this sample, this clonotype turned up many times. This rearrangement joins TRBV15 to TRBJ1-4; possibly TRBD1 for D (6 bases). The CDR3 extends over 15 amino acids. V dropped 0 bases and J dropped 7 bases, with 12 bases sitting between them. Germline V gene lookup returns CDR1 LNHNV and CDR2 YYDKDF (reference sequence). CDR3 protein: CATSRDRGEGEKLFF. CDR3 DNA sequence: TGTGCCACCAGCAGAGACAGGGGCGAGGGTGAAAAACTGTTTTTT.

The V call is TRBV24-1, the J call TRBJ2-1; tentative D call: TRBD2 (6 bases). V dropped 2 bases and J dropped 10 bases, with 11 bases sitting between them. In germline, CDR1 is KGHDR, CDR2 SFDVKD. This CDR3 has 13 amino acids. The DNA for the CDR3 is TGTGCCACCAGTGATTGGTGGGCGGGGGAGCAGTTCTTC. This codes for CATSDWWAGEQFF.

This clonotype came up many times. This chain's CDR3 is CASRGQGDHEQYF. CDR3 bases: TGTGCCAGCAGGGGACAGGGTGACCACGAGCAGTACTTC. The chain carries TRBV9 and TRBJ2-7; TRBD1 agrees at 9 bases. The CDR3 spans 13 residues. From germline, CDR1 is SGDLS and CDR2 YYNGEE. V lost 5 bases, J lost 5 bases, and 5 bases stayed unmatched.

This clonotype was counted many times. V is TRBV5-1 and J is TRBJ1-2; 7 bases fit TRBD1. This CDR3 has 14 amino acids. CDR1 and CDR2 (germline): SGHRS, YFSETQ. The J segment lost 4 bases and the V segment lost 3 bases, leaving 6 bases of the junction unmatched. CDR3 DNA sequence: TGCGCCAGCAGCTCGGGACAGAAATTCTATGGCTACACCTTC. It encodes CASSSGQKFYGYTF.